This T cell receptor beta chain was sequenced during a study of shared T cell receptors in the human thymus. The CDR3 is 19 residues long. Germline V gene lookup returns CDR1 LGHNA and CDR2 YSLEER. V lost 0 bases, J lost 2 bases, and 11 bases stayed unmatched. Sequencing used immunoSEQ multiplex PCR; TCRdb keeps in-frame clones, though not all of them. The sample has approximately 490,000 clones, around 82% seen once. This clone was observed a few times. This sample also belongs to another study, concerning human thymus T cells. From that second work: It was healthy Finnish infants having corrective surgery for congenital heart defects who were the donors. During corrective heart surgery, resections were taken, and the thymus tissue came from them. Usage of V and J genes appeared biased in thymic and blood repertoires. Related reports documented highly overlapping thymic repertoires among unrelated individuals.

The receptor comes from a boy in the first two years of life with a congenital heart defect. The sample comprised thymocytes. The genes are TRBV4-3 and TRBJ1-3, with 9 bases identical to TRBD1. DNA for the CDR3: TGCGCCAGCAGCCAAGATCCAAGGACAGGGGATACGGCTGGAAACACCATATATTTT. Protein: CASSQDPRTGDTAGNTIYF.